Presented here are 3 T cell receptor beta chains from one specimen sequenced in a study of blood T cell repertoires in COVID-19. Profiling relied on immunoSEQ multiplex PCR, and the TCRdb table lists in-frame clones only, not all of them. The profile shows about 320,000 clones, roughly 86% of them singletons. Input material: PBMCs or T cells enriched from blood (not recorded which). The receptors were gathered from a young woman who had recovered from COVID-19.

The rearrangement joins TRBV2 to TRBJ1-1; the D is unclear. Germline V gene lookup returns CDR1 SNHLY and CDR2 FYNNEI. This CDR3 spans 14 amino acids. The V end was cut by 3 bases, the J end by 6 bases, with 14 bases between. In DNA, the CDR3 is TGTGCCAGCAGTGAGGGGTTTTCGAGGGCTGAAGCTTTCTTT. It encodes CASSEGFSRAEAFF.

The chain recombines TRBV11-2 with TRBJ2-1; D may be TRBD2 (6 bases). The CDR3 extends over 16 amino acids. Trimming shortened V by 5 bases and J by 8 bases, and 22 bases separated the two germline ends. Per the germline V gene, CDR1 is SGHAT and CDR2 is FQNNGV. Here the CDR3 DNA reads TGTGCCAGCAGCCCTACGACCCCGGGACTCAAGGATGAGCAGTTCTTC. It translates to CASSPTTPGLKDEQFF.

The V call is TRBV18, the J call TRBJ2-2; tentatively, D is TRBD2 (5 bases). Germline CDR1 and CDR2: KGHSH and LQKENI. Trimming shortened V by 2 bases and J by 3 bases, and 19 bases separated the two germline ends. The CDR3 sequence is 18 residues long. The CDR3 region has the DNA TGTGCCAGCTCACCAGTTGGACGCCAAGGGAGCGACACCGGGGAGCTGTTTTTT. It encodes CASSPVGRQGSDTGELFF.